Listed below are T cell receptor beta chains from one sample, sequenced in a study of T cells expressing NK-cell markers. Following a re-call of the 5' RACE reads, TCRdb has one entry per CDR3 protein and lacks DNA. Reported are roughly 380,000 distinct CDR3 sequences; the ten largest clones contain roughly 5.5%. The specimen sequenced was blood T cells: a sorted CD56 or NKG2C T cell subset, CD4+ or CD8+ T cells, or bulk PBMC T cells (not recorded which). Source of these receptors: a man aged 18-70 years in good health. The CDR3 runs from the conserved cysteine through the conserved F or W. The order of the fields is J gene, V gene, CDR3 protein.

>TRBJ1-4|TRBV11-1
CASSLGGQYNEKLFF
>TRBJ2-7|TRBV7-2
CASSFGLVSEQYF
>TRBJ2-1|TRBV28
CASSLEQDRQFF
>TRBJ1-6|TRBV25-1
CAARGGRGSPLHF
>TRBJ2-3|TRBV27
CASSEGRPSPTQYF
>TRBJ2-2|TRBV12-3/TRBV12-4
CASSSQGLAGGFGELFF
>TRBJ2-3|TRBV7-2
CASSPVSNSDTQYF
>TRBJ2-3|TRBV7-9
CASSLTDRGADTQYF
>TRBJ2-5|TRBV2
CASRNGLAGETQYF
>TRBJ1-6|TRBV7-9
CASSLSDPASPLHF
>TRBJ1-2|TRBV28
CASTPGGNYGYTF
>TRBJ2-2|TRBV5-1
CASSLTGSGELFF
>TRBJ1-5|TRBV6-2/TRBV6-3
CASSYTTSGTAKVYSNQPQHF
>TRBJ1-5|TRBV6-1
CASSEFFDQPQHF
>TRBJ2-1|TRBV29-1
CSVDRGPDIYNEQFF
>TRBJ2-1|TRBV12-3/TRBV12-4
CASSILLGVDQFF
>TRBJ2-1|TRBV2
CASSEWAGTGAISYNEQFF
>TRBJ2-1|TRBV7-2
CASSPSGGRGNEQFF
>TRBJ2-7|TRBV6-6
CASSREVLYEQYF
>TRBJ1-2|TRBV4-1
CASSRVGRAYEEGYTF
>TRBJ2-5|TRBV27
CASSLFPRETQYF
>TRBJ1-1|TRBV18
CASSPQGARTEAFF
>TRBJ2-7|TRBV6-5
CASSYSTGTGAHIKQYF
>TRBJ1-1|TRBV4-1
CASSQVGQGSTEAFF
>TRBJ1-5|TRBV24-1
CATSTGVRYSNQPQHF
>TRBJ2-1|TRBV15
CATSFGLVNEQFF
>TRBJ2-1|TRBV6-1
CASSAPVGAYNEQFF
>TRBJ2-3|TRBV6-1
CASSQRAPSTDTQYF
>TRBJ2-3|TRBV14
CASSLWLAGSSDTQYF
>TRBJ2-1|TRBV30
CAYSRLAFYNEQFF
>TRBJ2-5|TRBV11-2
CASSPLIGGIQETQYF
>TRBJ2-7|TRBV5-5
CASSDGGTLSYEQYF
>TRBJ2-5|TRBV20-1
CSGLELAGGPPTQYF
>TRBJ2-5|TRBV10-2
CASSDTGPETQYF
>TRBJ1-4|TRBV5-1
CASSLGSTDEKLFF
>TRBJ2-1|TRBV2
CASSYNLDNEQFF
>TRBJ2-2|TRBV20-1
CSARGSTGSYTGELFF
>TRBJ2-5|TRBV15
CATSSQGQKETQYF
>TRBJ1-5|TRBV27
CASGLGAGNQPQHF
>TRBJ2-1|TRBV20-1
CSASPLIGQLSYNEQFF
>TRBJ2-3|TRBV19
CASSIPGSSGGSTDTQYF
>TRBJ2-5|TRBV2
CASSGRLGETQYF
>TRBJ2-1|TRBV2
CASRGGTGAEQFF
>TRBJ2-6|TRBV20-1
CSASRLGLAGSRANVLTF
>TRBJ2-5|TRBV29-1
CSVEHIKETQYF
>TRBJ2-3|TRBV6-5
CASSNTGTSSDTQYF
>TRBJ2-7|TRBV6-1
CASSQGGGWSSYEQYF
>TRBJ2-1|TRBV4-2
CASSRDRGRQFF
>TRBJ2-7|TRBV5-4
CASSLGQGLLRPSYEQYF
>TRBJ1-5|TRBV2
CASRGQTFNQPQHF
>TRBJ2-3|TRBV2
CASSQRTGGSTDMQYF
>TRBJ2-2|TRBV18
CASSRKGEANTGELFF
>TRBJ2-3|TRBV9
CASSVSSGGSHRTDTQYF